The TCR beta chain described here comes from a study of blood T cell repertoires in COVID-19. Participants came from around 25 US areas, aged about 18 to 95 years. The CDR3 has 18 residues. Trimming removed 0 bases from V and 2 bases from J; junction bases left unmatched: 8. The germline CDR1 and CDR2 sequences are MGHRA and YSYEKL. In the original analysis: Counts of nucleated cells, estimated from reference gene primer amplification, were obtained. Sequencing used immunoSEQ multiplex PCR; TCRdb keeps in-frame clones, though not all of them. That table gives V, J and clone size, and the DNA gave D and trimming. In the table there are 200,000 to 250,000 clones, roughly 84% of which are singletons.

Specimen: PBMCs or T cells enriched from blood (not recorded which). This TCR was sampled from a woman aged 40-49 years who had recovered from COVID-19. The chain couples TRBV4-1 to TRBJ2-7; 12 nucleotides line up with TRBD2. CDR3 bases: TGCGCCAGCAGCCAAGAGAAGGGCCGACTAGCGGGGGCCTACGAGCAGTACTTC. It is translated as CASSQEKGRLAGAYEQYF.